This T cell receptor (beta chain) was captured by sequencing in a study of shared clonotypes between healthy human individuals. Notes on the study in general: Only blood samples were collected, and tissue repertoires likely differ.

Of note for this clone: Its antigen is not identified.

Genomic DNA from each subset was divided evenly over several immunoSEQ plates. Here immunoSEQ multiplex PCR was the method, and the copy in TCRdb shows in-frame clones only, minus some. This sample has a few million clones, with approximately 96% found just once. The germline V gene has CDR1 WNHNN and CDR2 SYGVQD (reference sequence). This CDR3 spans 13 amino acids. Trimming took 4 bases from V and 3 from J, leaving 9 bases between them. This TCR was recovered from a man younger than 35 in good health. The sequenced sample was naive CD4+ T cells sorted from blood. Subset denoted: CD45RA+ positively selected. This chain links TRBV10-1 with TRBJ1-1; possible D gene TRBD1, 6 bases. DNA for the CDR3: TGCGCCAGCAGTGTGCAGGGGCACACTGAAGCTTTCTTT. Protein sequence: CASSVQGHTEAFF.